What follows describes a single TCR beta chain. This sample was included in a study of T cells after yellow fever vaccination. The CDR3 length is 14 residues. V shed 0 bases and J 7 bases; nucleotides not matched to a gene: 3. From germline, CDR1 is LNHNV and CDR2 YYDKDF (reference sequence). TCRdb re-derived calls from the 5' RACE reads in MiXCR, one entry per CDR3 protein. The repertoire holds about 510,000 distinct CDR3 sequences, with 20% to 25% as singletons. The TCR was taken from a young man who received the YFV17D yellow fever vaccine. This specimen was PBMCs, taken roughly 20 days after the first yellow fever vaccination. The chain employs TRBV15 and TRBJ1-5; 7 nucleotides align to TRBD1. The CDR3 DNA sequence: TGTGCCACCAGCAGAGAACTGGACAGGCAGCCCCAGCATTTT. This encodes CATSRELDRQPQHF. Variable domain in full (rest from reference TRBV15 and TRBJ1-5): DAMVIQNPRYQVTQFGKPVTLSCSQTLNHNVMYWYQQKSSQAPKLLFHYYDKDFNNEADTPDNFQSRRPNTSFCFLDIRSPGLGDTAMYLCATSRELDRQPQHFGDGTRLSIL.